Following are 12 T cell receptor beta chains from one sample sequenced in a study of identical twins. TCRdb reanalysed the 5' RACE reads using MiXCR and keeps one entry per CDR3 protein. The sample lists 1.5 million or so distinct CDR3 sequences, about 31% occurring once. The sequenced sample consisted of cord blood. The receptors stem from a newborn girl in good health.

This clonotype was recorded a few times. This chain uses TRBV20-1 with TRBJ1-5, with 9 bases identical to TRBD1. V trimming: 1 base; J trimming: 6 bases; junction bases outside the gene matches: 4. Germline CDR1 and CDR2: DFQATT and SNEGSKA (reference sequence). The CDR3 contains 14 residues. The CDR3 sequence: CSARVRQGVQPQHF. Here the CDR3 DNA reads TGCAGTGCTAGAGTCCGACAGGGGGTTCAGCCCCAGCATTTT.

In regard to this clonotype: This could be a read error, since a much larger clone is one nucleotide away. The rearrangement joins TRBV29-1 to TRBJ2-3, with D perhaps matching TRBD2 (5 bases). Looked up from germline, CDR1 is SQVTM and CDR2 is ANQGSEA. V was pared by 7 bases and J by 4 bases, with 15 bases between. The CDR3 length is 13 residues. The CDR3 loop reads CSAGGDPPDTQYF. As DNA, the CDR3 is TGCAGCGCCGGAGGTGACCCGCCAGATACGCAGTATTTT.

This clonotype was seen a handful of times. CDR3 DNA sequence: TGCGCCAGCAGCCCATTATCGGGTGTGGAGCTGTTTTTT. This translates into CASSPLSGVELFF. The chain recombines TRBV5-1 with TRBJ2-2; D is unclear. The V gene's germline CDR1 is SGHRS and CDR2 YFSETQ. The length of the CDR3 is 13 residues. V dropped 4 bases and J dropped 10 bases, with 14 bases sitting between them.

On this clonotype: This clone may be a read error of a much larger clone one base away. The chain has TRBV9 and TRBJ2-3; the D gene is possibly TRBD1 (6 bases). This CDR3 has 14 residues. Germline CDR1 reads SGDLS; CDR2 reads YYNGEE. The V end was cut by 0 bases, the J end by 4 bases, with 9 bases between. The chain's CDR3 is CASSVGQAADTQYF. The DNA of the CDR3 is TGTGCCAGCAGCGTAGGACAGGCGGCAGATACGCAGTATTTT.

This sequence joins TRBV7-6 and TRBJ2-3, with 10 bases aligning to TRBD1. The CDR3 consists of 16 residues. Germline V gives CDR1 SGHVS, CDR2 FNYEAQ. With 5 bases clipped from V and 0 bases from J, the junction kept 5 bases outside the gene matches. CDR3 residues: CASSHRQGASTDTQYF. CDR3 sequence (DNA): TGTGCCAGCAGCCACCGACAGGGGGCGAGCACAGATACGCAGTATTTT. The variable domain in full, completed from reference TRBV7-6 and TRBJ2-3, reads GAGVSQSPRYKVTKRGQDVALRCDPISGHVSLYWYRQALGQGPEFLTYFNYEAQQDKSGLPNDRFSAERPEGSISTLTIQRTEQRDSAMYRCASSHRQGASTDTQYFGPGTRLTVL.

V gene TRBV6-1 combines with J gene TRBJ2-1; 16 nucleotides match TRBD2. This CDR3 contains 19 residues. Germline values: CDR1 MNHNS, CDR2 SASEGT. Trimming at V came to 2 bases and at J to 1 base, leaving 5 bases not matched to a gene. The CDR3 bases are TGTGCCAGCAGTGAAAGGAGGGGACTAGCGGGGGGGTCCTACAATGAGCAGTTCTTC. Its protein product is CASSERRGLAGGSYNEQFF.

A few counts support this clonotype. V usage is TRBV3-1 and J usage is TRBJ2-3; TRBD2 aligns across 14 bases. CDR1 is LGHDT and CDR2 is YNNKEL in the germline V gene (reference sequence). Trimming took 0 bases from V and 0 from J; bases not matched to a gene: 5. The CDR3 is 19 residues long. CDR3 coding DNA: TGTGCCAGCAGCCAAGATGTGGGACTAGCGGGAGCCAGCACAGATACGCAGTATTTT. This translates into CASSQDVGLAGASTDTQYF.

This clonotype showed up many times. This chain uses TRBV12-3 or TRBV12-4 with TRBJ1-2; TRBD1 agrees at 7 bases. This CDR3 contains 14 residues. V trimming: 2 bases; J trimming: 4 bases; junction bases outside the gene matches: 4. CDR3: CASSLFPGGYGYTF. The CDR3 nucleotides are TGTGCCAGCAGTTTATTCCCAGGGGGCTATGGCTACACCTTC.

V and J are TRBV20-1 and TRBJ2-1; D is unresolved. CDR1 is DFQATT, CDR2 SNEGSKA, per germline (reference sequence). Deletions cut 3 bases from V and 2 bases from J, with 8 bases between. This CDR3 contains 13 residues. The CDR3 spells CSASGSAYNEQFF. CDR3 DNA sequence: TGCAGTGCTAGCGGGTCTGCCTACAATGAGCAGTTCTTC.

This clonotype showed up just a few times. The chain links TRBV5-1 to TRBJ2-7, with 8 bases matching TRBD2. The V gene's germline CDR1 is SGHRS and CDR2 YFSETQ. The CDR3 is 15 residues long. V gave up 1 base and J gave up 3 bases; unmatched junction bases: 6. This CDR3 is CASSLSAGVGYEQYF. The DNA of the CDR3 is TGCGCCAGCAGCTTGTCAGCGGGAGTTGGCTACGAGCAGTACTTC.

This clonotype appeared a few times. V usage is TRBV20-1 and J usage is TRBJ2-5; maybe TRBD1 (6 bases). The J call may be faulty, since TRBJ2-7 better matches the DNA end. Germline V lookup: CDR1 DFQATT, CDR2 SNEGSKA (reference sequence). The CDR3 covers 13 residues. DNA of the CDR3: TGCAGTGCTAGAGATCGTACAGGGAACGAGCAGTACTTC. Its translation is CSARDRTGNEQYF.

This clonotype has more than one count but fewer than ten. V and J are TRBV10-1 and TRBJ1-6; D is undetermined. The CDR3 covers 13 residues. Trimming took 10 bases from V and 0 from J, leaving 7 bases between them. Germline V gives CDR1 WNHNN, CDR2 SYGVQD (reference sequence). The CDR3 loop is CAIISSYNSPLHF. DNA for the CDR3: TGCGCCATCATAAGCTCCTATAATTCACCCCTCCACTTT.